A single sample is the source of the 20 T cell receptor beta chains below, sequenced in a study of response to subunit inactivated influenza vaccine. TCRdb re-derived calls from the RT-PCR reads in MiXCR, one entry per CDR3 protein. The data contain 550,000 to 800,000 distinct CDR3 sequences, around 13% of them singletons. The sample consisted of PBMCs from blood, taken around 14 days before vaccination. The receptors were gathered from a man over 45 who received an inactivated influenza vaccine.

This clonotype was observed a few times. The CDR3 DNA is TGTGCCAGCAGTTTCCGCTACACCGGGGAGCTGTTTTTT. Translation gives CASSFRYTGELFF. The J gene is TRBJ2-2, the V gene TRBV6-6; D gene ambiguous. V was shortened by 4 bases and J by 3 bases, with 6 bases between the two germline ends. Looked up from germline, CDR1 is MNHNY and CDR2 is SVGAGI (reference sequence). CDR3 length: 13 amino acids.

This clonotype was seen a handful of times. This chain joins TRBV7-9 and TRBJ1-5; 10 positions match TRBD1. There are 16 residues in the CDR3. Germline V gene lookup returns CDR1 SEHNR and CDR2 FQNEAQ (reference sequence). With 0 bases clipped from V and 6 bases from J, the junction kept 5 bases outside the gene matches. For the CDR3, the DNA is TGTGCCAGCAGCTTAGCCCGGACAGGGGGAGGTCAGCCCCAGCATTTT. Protein: CASSLARTGGGQPQHF.

V gene TRBV29-1 combines with J gene TRBJ2-6; 7 bases agree with TRBD1. CDR3 length: 16 amino acids. CDR1 is SQVTM, CDR2 ANQGSEA, per germline. The junction had 5 bases not matched to a gene; V was cut back by 3 bases and J by 0 bases. CDR3 protein: CSVEGTEDSGANVLTF. CDR3 coding DNA: TGCAGCGTTGAGGGGACAGAGGACTCTGGGGCCAACGTCCTGACTTTC. The full variable domain, its missing parts supplied by reference TRBV29-1 and TRBJ2-6, is SAVISQKPSRDICQRGTSLTIQCQVDSQVTMMFWYRQQPGQSLTLIATANQGSEATYESGFVIDKFPISRPNLTFSTLTVSNMSPEDSSIYLCSVEGTEDSGANVLTFGAGSRLTVL.

The rearrangement links TRBV20-1 to TRBJ2-3; D is possibly TRBD1 or TRBD2 (5 bases each). From germline, CDR1 is DFQATT and CDR2 SNEGSKA (reference sequence). Trimming took off 3 bases at V and 10 bases at J, with 20 bases between the two ends. CDR3 length: 14 amino acids. The CDR3 region has the DNA TGCAGTGCTAGTTACGAAGCGTGGGGGAGCCCGCAGTATTTT. It yields the protein CSASYEAWGSPQYF.

Many counts were recorded for this clonotype. V usage is TRBV7-2 and J usage is TRBJ2-2; the D gene is possibly TRBD2 (6 bases). Germline CDR1 is SGHTA and CDR2 is FQGNSA. The germline V and J ends were trimmed by 5 bases and 4 bases, with 11 bases remaining between them. This CDR3 has 14 amino acids. In DNA form, the CDR3 reads TGTGCCAGCAGCCCTACGGGGGTCACCGGGGAGCTGTTTTTT. Translated: CASSPTGVTGELFF.

The chain has TRBV7-8 and TRBJ2-7; D ambiguous. With 0 bases removed from V and 2 bases from J, the gap between germline ends came to 17 bases. Germline CDR1 reads SGHVS; CDR2 reads FQNEAQ. This CDR3 has 17 residues. CDR3 bases: TGTGCCAGCAGCTTAGCGCCGGGCCCACAAGCGCCCTACGAGCAGTACTTC. Its translation: CASSLAPGPQAPYEQYF.

This chain's CDR3 is CASSQDLRDWSTDTQYF. CDR3 bases: TGCGCCAGCAGCCAAGATTTGAGGGACTGGAGCACAGATACGCAGTATTTT. The chain employs TRBV4-3 and TRBJ2-3; tentative D call: TRBD2 (6 bases). This CDR3 has 17 amino acids. Trimming pared 0 bases from V and 0 bases from J, leaving 13 bases between. Looked up from germline, CDR1 is LGHNA and CDR2 is YSLEER.

This clonotype appeared many times. The junction does not match germline at one end; this may be a read error. The rearrangement links TRBV29-1 to TRBJ2-5; no definite D call. CDR3 length: 9 residues. The germline V gene has CDR1 SQVTM and CDR2 ANQGSEA. CDR3 nucleotide sequence: TGCAGCGTTCAAGAGACCCAGTACTTC. Residues: CSVQETQYF.

The genes are TRBV29-1 and TRBJ2-5, with D possibly called TRBD1 or TRBD2 (6 bases each). The CDR3 extends over 13 amino acids. CDR1 and CDR2 from the germline V gene are SQVTM and ANQGSEA. V was trimmed by 8 bases and J by 5 bases, leaving 18 bases between them. The CDR3 nucleotides are TGCAGCTCCGGTTGGGGGGCCGGGGAGACCCAGTACTTC. Its protein is CSSGWGAGETQYF.

This chain connects TRBV9 to TRBJ2-7, with 15 bases identical to TRBD2. Germline V gives CDR1 SGDLS, CDR2 YYNGEE. This CDR3 is 15 amino acids long. J gave up 7 bases and V 4 bases, and 6 bases lay outside the gene matches. In nucleotides, the CDR3 is TGTGCCAGCAGCCAGGGACTAGCGGGAGGTTTGGAGCAGTACTTC. This encodes CASSQGLAGGLEQYF.

A few counts support this clonotype. At one boundary the junction diverges from the germline segment, which might be a read error. The chain recombines TRBV7-9 with TRBJ1-2, with no clear D. CDR1 and CDR2 from the germline V gene are SEHNR and FQNEAQ (reference sequence). The CDR3 runs 17 residues. CDR3 sequence (DNA): TGTTCCAGCAGCTTAGCAAATAGAAGGAGTATGTTTGGGGGCTACACCTTC. This sequence encodes CSSSLANRRSMFGGYTF.

This clonotype was seen a few times. This sequence joins TRBV5-1 and TRBJ2-3; D possibly corresponds to TRBD2 (6 bases). Germline V gives CDR1 SGHRS, CDR2 YFSETQ. The V end was cut by 1 base, the J end by 4 bases, with 13 bases between. The CDR3 runs 15 residues. CDR3 protein: CASSLRAGRADTQYF. In DNA, the CDR3 is TGCGCCAGCAGCTTGAGGGCGGGAAGGGCAGATACGCAGTATTTT.

To note about this clonotype: A read error may explain this, as a much larger clone is one base away. The gene calls are TRBV15 and TRBJ2-7, with a possible D match to TRBD2 (7 bases). Germline assignment: CDR1 LNHNV and CDR2 YYDKDF (reference sequence). The CDR3 consists of 14 residues. As DNA, the CDR3 is TGTGCCACCGGCAGAGGGGGGGCCACCTACGAGCAGTACTTC. Its protein product is CATGRGGATYEQYF.

This clonotype was found many times. The chain combines TRBV20-1 with TRBJ2-3, with 10 bases identical to TRBD1. Germline CDR1 reads DFQATT; CDR2 reads SNEGSKA (reference sequence). The length of the CDR3 is 16 residues. The V and J ends lost 2 bases and 3 bases, in that order; junction bases with no gene match: 8. In nucleotides, the CDR3 is TGCAGTGCTAGAACTCCGGGACAGGGGAGGACAGATACGCAGTATTTT. Translation gives CSARTPGQGRTDTQYF.

This clonotype was detected many times. V gene TRBV14 combines with J gene TRBJ1-5; TRBD1 is a possible D gene (5 bases). CDR1 is SGHDN, CDR2 FVKESK, per germline. The V gene lost 4 bases and the J gene lost 4 bases, with 8 bases spanning the gap. CDR3 length: 13 amino acids. The CDR3 is CASSLGPNQPQHF. CDR3 in DNA: TGTGCCAGCAGCCTGGGACCAAATCAGCCCCAGCATTTT.

The gene calls are TRBV5-5 and TRBJ2-7; 7 bases align to TRBD2. The CDR3 spans 17 residues. V lost 1 base and J lost 6; bases outside the gene matches: 16. The germline CDR1 and CDR2 sequences are SGHKS and YYEKEE (reference sequence). The CDR3 nucleotides are TGTGCCAGCAGCTTGTTGTGGGCTGGAGGCGGGGGTTTCGAGCAGTACTTC. Protein: CASSLLWAGGGGFEQYF.

This clonotype has at least ten counts. The chain couples TRBV3-1 to TRBJ1-5, with a weak D call TRBD1 (5 bases). V was clipped by 1 base and J by 7 bases, with 11 bases between them. Germline assignment: CDR1 LGHDT and CDR2 YNNKEL (reference sequence). CDR3 length: 14 amino acids. The CDR3 bases are TGTGCCAGCAGCCAAGCGGGGCCAGGGCAGCCCCAGCATTTT. Encoded protein: CASSQAGPGQPQHF.

This clonotype showed up just a few times. The J gene is TRBJ2-2, the V gene TRBV25-1, with 13 bases matching TRBD2. V gave up 4 bases and J gave up 2 bases; unmatched junction bases: 7. In germline, CDR1 is MGHDK, CDR2 SYGVNS. CDR3 length equals 18 residues. CDR3 in DNA: TGTGCCAGCAGTGGGACTAGCGGGAGTGGGTATAACACCGGGGAGCTGTTTTTT. Amino acids: CASSGTSGSGYNTGELFF.

The sample holds a few counts of this clonotype. This sequence joins TRBV10-3 and TRBJ1-2, with D possibly matching TRBD1 (6 bases). Looked up from germline, CDR1 is ENHRY and CDR2 is SYGVKD. Trimming pared 4 bases from V and 4 bases from J, leaving 13 bases between. There are 14 residues in the CDR3. The CDR3 DNA is TGTGCCATCAGTGCGGACAGAGCCTCCTATGGCTACACCTTC. It codes for CAISADRASYGYTF.

The chain carries TRBV29-1 and TRBJ2-7, with D uncertain. Between the trimmed V and J ends, which lost 5 bases and 0 bases, there was a span of 11 bases. The length of the CDR3 is 13 residues. The germline V gene encodes CDR1 SQVTM and CDR2 ANQGSEA. As DNA, the CDR3 is TGCAGCGTTCAGCCCCCTAACTCCTACGAGCAGTACTTC. Amino acid sequence: CSVQPPNSYEQYF.